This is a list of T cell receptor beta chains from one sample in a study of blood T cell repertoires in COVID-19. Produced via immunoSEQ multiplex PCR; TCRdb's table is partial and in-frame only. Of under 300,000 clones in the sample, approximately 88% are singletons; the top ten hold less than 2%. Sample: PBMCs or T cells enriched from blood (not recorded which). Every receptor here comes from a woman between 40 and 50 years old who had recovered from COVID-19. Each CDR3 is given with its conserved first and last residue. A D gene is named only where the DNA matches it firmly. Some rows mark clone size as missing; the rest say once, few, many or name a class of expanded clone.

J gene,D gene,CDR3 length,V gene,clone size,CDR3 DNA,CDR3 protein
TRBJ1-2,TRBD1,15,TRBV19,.,TGTGCCAGTAGTCCCGGACAGGGGGCTAACTATGGCTACACCTTC,CASSPGQGANYGYTF
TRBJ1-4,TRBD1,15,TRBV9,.,TGTGCCAGCAGCGTAGGAACAGGGGGGTCTGAAAAACTGTTTTTT,CASSVGTGGSEKLFF
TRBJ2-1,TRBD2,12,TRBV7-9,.,TGTGCCAGCAGGGAGACTAGCGATGAGCAGTTCTTC,CASRETSDEQFF
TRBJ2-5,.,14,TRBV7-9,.,TGTGCCAGCAGCTTAACGGGAGACGCAGAGACCCAGTACTTC,CASSLTGDAETQYF
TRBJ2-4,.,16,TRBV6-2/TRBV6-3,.,TGTGCCAGCAGTTACGGGGGGGGGCTGTCCAAAAACATTCAGTACTTC,CASSYGGGLSKNIQYF
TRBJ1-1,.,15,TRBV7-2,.,TGTGCCAGCAGCTCCCGACGGGGGGTCCAACCCCCAGCTTTCTTT,CASSSRRGVQPPAFF
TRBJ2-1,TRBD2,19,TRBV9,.,TGTGCCAGCAGCGCCAGTTCCGGGACTAGCGGGAGAAGGGACAATGAGCAGTTCTTC,CASSASSGTSGRRDNEQFF
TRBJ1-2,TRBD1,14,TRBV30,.,TGTGCCTGGAGTCTCACCGGGACAGGGAGAGGTGAATGCTTC,CAWSLTGTGRGECF
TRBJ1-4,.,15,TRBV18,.,TGTGCCAGCTCACCACCCGGGAGGGGTAATGAAAAACTGTTTTTT,CASSPPGRGNEKLFF
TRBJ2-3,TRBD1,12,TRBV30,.,TGTGCCTGGGACAGGGGCACAGATACGCAGTATTTT,CAWDRGTDTQYF
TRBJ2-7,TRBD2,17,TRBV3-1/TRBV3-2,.,TGTGCCAGCTCTCATGGGGCTAGCGGGGGGGTAAAAGTTGAGCAGTACTTC,CASSHGASGGVKVEQYF
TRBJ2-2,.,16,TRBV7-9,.,TGTGCCAGCAGCTTAGAGGGTCGTCTAGCCGGCGGGGAGCTGTTTTTT,CASSLEGRLAGGELFF
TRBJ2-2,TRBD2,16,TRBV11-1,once,TGTGCCAGCAGCTTCGGGGGGGCGGTCCACACCGGGGAGCTGTTTTTT,CASSFGGAVHTGELFF
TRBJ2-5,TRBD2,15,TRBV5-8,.,TGTGCCAGCACCCAGGGGACTAGCGTACAAGAGACCCAGTACTTC,CASTQGTSVQETQYF
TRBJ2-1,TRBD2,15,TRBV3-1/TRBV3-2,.,TGTGCCAGCAGCCAATGGTCCCTAGCGGGAGGGGGGTGGTTCTTC,CASSQWSLAGGGWFF
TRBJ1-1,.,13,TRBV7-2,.,TGTGCCAGCAGCACCCAGGGTTCCGCTGAAGCTTTCTTT,CASSTQGSAEAFF
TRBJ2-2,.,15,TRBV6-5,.,TGTGCCAGCAGTTATTCACAGGGTGACACCGGGGAGCTGTTTTTT,CASSYSQGDTGELFF
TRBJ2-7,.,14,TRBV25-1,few,TGTGCCAGCAGTGAGCCAGGGAGGCCGAACGAGCAGTACTTC,CASSEPGRPNEQYF
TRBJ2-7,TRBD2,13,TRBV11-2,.,TGTGCCAGCAGCCCTAGCGGGGTTTACGAGCAGTACTTC,CASSPSGVYEQYF
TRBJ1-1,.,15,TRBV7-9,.,TGTGCCAGCAGTAATAGTCGGGGGGAGGGCACTGAAGCTTTCTTT,CASSNSRGEGTEAFF
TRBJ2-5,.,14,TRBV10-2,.,TGCGCCAGCAGTGAAGCGACTAGATCCGAGACCCAGTACTTC,CASSEATRSETQYF
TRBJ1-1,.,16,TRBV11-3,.,TGTGCCAGCAGCTTAGTGTATGGGGGCCGGAGCACTGAAGCTTTCTTT,CASSLVYGGRSTEAFF
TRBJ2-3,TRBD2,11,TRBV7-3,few,TGTGCCAGCAGCCGGGGGGGTACGCAGTATTTT,CASSRGGTQYF
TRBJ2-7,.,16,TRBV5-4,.,TGTGCCAGCAGCTCCTCGCCGATGGGTCCTCGGAGGGAGCAGTACTTC,CASSSSPMGPRREQYF
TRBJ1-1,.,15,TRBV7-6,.,TGTGCCAGCAGCAACGCCGACGGGGGGGGCACTGAAGCTTTCTTT,CASSNADGGGTEAFF
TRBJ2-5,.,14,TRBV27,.,TGTGCCAGCAAGGGACGGAGAGGGGGAGAGACCCAGTACTTC,CASKGRRGGETQYF
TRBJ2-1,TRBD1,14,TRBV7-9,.,TGTGCCAGCAGCTTACGACAGGGGGCTCGTGAGCAGTTCTTC,CASSLRQGAREQFF
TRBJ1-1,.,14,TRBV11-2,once,TGTGCCAGCAGCTTAGGACAGGTGAACACTGAAGCTTTCTTT,CASSLGQVNTEAFF
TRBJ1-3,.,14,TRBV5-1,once,TGCGCCAGCAAGACCGCACAGTCCGGGGACACCATATATTTT,CASKTAQSGDTIYF
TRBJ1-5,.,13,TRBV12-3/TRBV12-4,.,TGTGCCAGCAGTTTAATGGGCGATCAGCCCCAGCATTTT,CASSLMGDQPQHF
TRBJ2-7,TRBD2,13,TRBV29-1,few,TGCAGCGTTGACATAGCGGGGGGGGCCGAGCAGTACTTC,CSVDIAGGAEQYF
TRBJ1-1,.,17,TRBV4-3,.,TGCGCCAGCAGCCAAGATATATTCCGGTCCATGAACACTGAAGCTTTCTTT,CASSQDIFRSMNTEAFF
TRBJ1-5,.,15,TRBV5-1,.,TGCGCCAGCAGCTTGGGGCCGGGAGAGGGCCAGCCCCAGCATTTT,CASSLGPGEGQPQHF
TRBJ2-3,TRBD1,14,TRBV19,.,TGTGCCAGTAGTCTACAGGGGCCCACAGATACGCAGTATTTT,CASSLQGPTDTQYF
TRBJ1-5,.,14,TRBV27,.,TGTGCCAGCAGTCCTAACCCTCGGGGTCAGCCCCAGCATTTT,CASSPNPRGQPQHF
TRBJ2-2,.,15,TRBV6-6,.,TGTGCCAGCAGTTACTCGCGGCAGAACACCGGGGAGCTGTTTTTT,CASSYSRQNTGELFF
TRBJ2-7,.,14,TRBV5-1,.,TGCGCCAGCAGCTTTGCCCAGGGGACGGACGAGCAGTACTTC,CASSFAQGTDEQYF
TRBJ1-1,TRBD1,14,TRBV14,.,TGTGCCAGCAGCCTTCCGGGACAGACGTTACCAGCTTTCTTT,CASSLPGQTLPAFF
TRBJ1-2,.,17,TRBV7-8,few,TGTGCCAGCAGCTTACCAGCGGGGGCCCTGGCGGGATATGGCTACACCTTC,CASSLPAGALAGYGYTF
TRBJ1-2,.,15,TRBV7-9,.,TGTGCCAGCAGCGATACAGAGCTGTCATTCTATGGCTACACCTTC,CASSDTELSFYGYTF
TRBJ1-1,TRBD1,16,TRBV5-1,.,TGCGCCAGCAGCTCAGGACAGGGAGTGCCGAACACTGAAGCTTTCTTT,CASSSGQGVPNTEAFF
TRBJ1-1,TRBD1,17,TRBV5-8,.,TGTGCCAGCAGCCCCGGGACAGGGGGCGAACCGGACACTGAAGCTTTCTTT,CASSPGTGGEPDTEAFF
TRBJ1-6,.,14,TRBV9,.,TGTGCCAGCAGCGTAGGCCAGGGGAATTCACCCCTCCACTTT,CASSVGQGNSPLHF
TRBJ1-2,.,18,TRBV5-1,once,TGCGCCAGCAGCTTCGGGCGAAGCGTGATAGGGGGTTCGTATGGCTACACCTTC,CASSFGRSVIGGSYGYTF
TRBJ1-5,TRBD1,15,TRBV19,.,TGTGCCAGTAGTATAGTACGGACAGGGGTTCAGCCCCAGCATTTT,CASSIVRTGVQPQHF
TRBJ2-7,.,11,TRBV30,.,TGTGCCTGGAGCCTAGACCGGGAGCAGTACTTC,CAWSLDREQYF